The table lists the clone carrying this TCR beta chain with many counts. The entry originates in a study of CD8+CD57+ T cells in acquired aplastic anemia. Genomic DNA acted as the template from which TCR beta VDJ combination and CDR3 sequence profiling were carried out. TCRdb itself ran the reads through MiXCR, one entry per CDR3 protein. Among some 200,000 distinct CDR3 sequences listed, 34% were seen once. This TCR was recovered from a human donor in good health, serving as a control. Sequenced input: sorted CD4+, CD8+, or CD8+CD57+ T cells (not recorded which) from PBMCs.

CDR3 in amino acids: CASSGREGNQPQHF. For the CDR3, the DNA is TGTGCCAGCAGCGGCAGGGAAGGCAATCAGCCCCAGCATTTT. The chain has TRBV2 and TRBJ1-5; possible D gene TRBD1, 5 bases. This CDR3 comprises 14 residues. The V gene lost 6 bases and the J gene lost 2 bases, with 11 bases spanning the gap. Germline assignment: CDR1 SNHLY and CDR2 FYNNEI.